This is a list of T cell receptor beta chains from one sample in a study of identical twins. TCRdb passed the 5' RACE reads through MiXCR, listing each CDR3 protein once. Among 450,000 or so distinct CDR3 sequences listed, 12% to 15% were seen once. These data also featured in a second study, about yellow fever vaccine responses in identical twins.

Sequencing input: CD4+ T cells sorted from blood. These receptors all come from a woman younger than 30 in good health. CDR3s include the opening cysteine and the closing phenylalanine or tryptophan. D genes are given only for firm matches. Not all rows give a size; the values are once, few, many and, for expanded clones, a class.

TRBD2 TRBJ2-5 - TRBV9 CASSVDPGGSVQETQYF TGTGCCAGCAGCGTAGATCCCGGGGGGTCAGTACAAGAGACCCAGTACTTC
TRBD1 TRBJ1-5 few TRBV12-3/TRBV12-4 CASSRQGSRQPQHF TGTGCCAGCAGCAGACAGGGGTCGAGGCAGCCCCAGCATTTT
- TRBJ2-7 few TRBV6-5 CASRADWKEQYF TGTGCCAGCAGGGCGGACTGGAAAGAGCAGTACTTC
- TRBJ2-1 - TRBV20-1 CSARVSGLQFF TGCAGTGCTAGAGTGTCGGGGTTGCAGTTCTTC
- TRBJ2-5 few TRBV15 CATSRDWGSGEETQYF TGTGCCACCAGCAGAGATTGGGGGTCGGGAGAAGAGACCCAGTACTTC
- TRBJ2-5 - TRBV28 CASSVLGGTQYF TGTGCCAGCAGCGTTTTGGGCGGGACCCAGTACTTC
- TRBJ2-1 few TRBV28 CASSLGTGGATNEQFF TGTGCCAGCAGTTTAGGTACCGGCGGGGCTACAAATGAGCAGTTCTTC
- TRBJ2-7 few TRBV27 CASSRAPPGSSYEQYF TGTGCCAGCAGTCGGGCCCCGCCAGGGAGCTCCTACGAGCAGTACTTC
- TRBJ2-7 - TRBV29-1 CSVGTGVGGEQYF TGCAGCGTGGGGACAGGAGTCGGGGGGGAGCAGTACTTC
TRBD2 TRBJ2-3 - TRBV6-2/TRBV6-3 CASSYYGLAGVDTQYF TGTGCCAGCAGTTACTACGGACTAGCGGGAGTGGATACGCAGTATTTT
- TRBJ2-7 - TRBV7-2 CASSLAKDREQYF TGTGCCAGCAGCTTAGCCAAAGACAGGGAGCAGTACTTC
TRBD1 TRBJ2-1 many TRBV12-3/TRBV12-4 CASSLGTGGREQFF TGTGCCAGCAGTTTGGGGACAGGGGGACGGGAGCAGTTCTTC
- TRBJ2-1 - TRBV18 CASSPYLEADEQFF TGTGCCAGCTCACCGTACTTAGAAGCTGATGAGCAGTTCTTC
TRBD1 TRBJ1-3 few TRBV10-3 CAISARTGLNTIYF TGTGCCATCAGTGCAAGGACAGGGCTAAACACCATATATTTT
- TRBJ2-1 few TRBV7-9 CASSSGGLAGQYNEQFF TGTGCCAGCAGTTCAGGGGGCCTAGCGGGACAATACAATGAGCAGTTCTTC
TRBD2 TRBJ2-3 - TRBV10-3 CATRRGEADTQYF TGTGCCACGCGGCGGGGGGAGGCAGATACGCAGTATTTT
TRBD1 TRBJ2-7 - TRBV12-3/TRBV12-4 CASSLVETGSYEQYF TGTGCCAGCAGTTTGGTTGAGACAGGGTCCTACGAGCAGTACTTC
TRBD2 TRBJ2-1 few TRBV7-2 CASRGGSGGPYNEQFF TGTGCCAGCAGGGGCGGGAGCGGGGGACCGTACAATGAGCAGTTCTTC
- TRBJ1-1 - TRBV29-1 CSVEEARLNTEAFF TGCAGCGTTGAGGAGGCCCGGCTGAACACTGAAGCTTTCTTT
- TRBJ2-7 few TRBV25-1 CASSGTGIQNGEQYF TGTGCCAGCAGTGGCACCGGGATCCAAAACGGCGAGCAGTACTTC
- TRBJ1-1 many TRBV5-1 CASSLDRNFEAFF TGCGCCAGCAGCTTAGACAGAAACTTTGAAGCTTTCTTT
TRBD1 TRBJ2-1 few TRBV5-1 CASSSDRGLSEQFF TGCGCCAGCAGCTCCGACAGGGGGCTTAGTGAGCAGTTCTTC
- TRBJ1-5 - TRBV5-1 CASSGGDSGNQPQHF TGCGCCAGCAGCGGAGGGGATTCTGGCAATCAGCCCCAGCATTTT
- TRBJ2-7 - TRBV20-1 CSAPRRDTTSYEQYF TGCAGTGCTCCTAGACGAGACACCACCTCCTACGAGCAGTACTTC
TRBD1 TRBJ1-5 few TRBV20-1 CSAWETGSNQPQHF TGCAGTGCCTGGGAGACAGGGAGCAATCAGCCCCAGCATTTT
- TRBJ1-1 - TRBV12-3/TRBV12-4 CASSYAGISEAFF TGTGCCAGCAGTTACGCGGGAATCTCTGAAGCTTTCTTT
- TRBJ2-4 - TRBV4-3 CASSQDRGQGLLAKNIQYF TGCGCCAGCAGCCAAGATCGCGGACAGGGACTACTAGCCAAAAACATTCAGTACTTC
- TRBJ2-7 - TRBV24-1 CATRPAGDSYEQYF TGTGCCACCCGGCCGGCAGGAGATTCCTACGAGCAGTACTTC
TRBD2 TRBJ2-7 - TRBV5-6 CASSLIGGGAGEQYF TGTGCCAGCAGCCTTATCGGCGGGGGGGCGGGAGAGCAGTACTTC
- TRBJ1-5 - TRBV10-2 CASSEPQGPNQPQHF TGCGCCAGCAGTGAGCCACAGGGCCCCAATCAGCCCCAGCATTTT
- TRBJ2-3 few TRBV7-8 CASQLTADTQYF TGTGCCAGCCAACTTACTGCAGATACGCAGTATTTT
TRBD2 TRBJ2-4 few TRBV29-1 CSVSGTSGSLNIQYF TGCAGCGTTTCCGGGACTAGCGGGAGTTTAAACATTCAGTACTTC
- TRBJ2-7 few TRBV10-3 CAISGQAGSYEQYF TGTGCCATCAGTGGACAGGCGGGTTCCTACGAGCAGTACTTC
- TRBJ2-7 few TRBV11-1 CASSPTSPPPGHRSYEQYF TGTGCCAGCAGCCCAACTAGCCCACCCCCGGGACACCGTTCCTACGAGCAGTACTTC
- TRBJ2-7 few TRBV20-1 CSAINRVFSYEQYF TGCAGTGCTATCAACAGGGTTTTTTCCTACGAGCAGTACTTC
TRBD1 TRBJ2-7 few TRBV7-8 CASSFDRGPEQYF TGTGCCAGCAGCTTTGACAGGGGACCCGAGCAGTACTTC
TRBD1 TRBJ1-2 - TRBV6-5 CASSYGGQNYGYTF TGTGCCAGCAGTTACGGGGGACAGAACTATGGCTACACCTTC
- TRBJ2-1 few TRBV7-3 CASSPQTNNEQFF TGTGCCAGCAGCCCACAGACTAACAATGAGCAGTTCTTC
- TRBJ1-4 - TRBV12-3/TRBV12-4 CASSPGQGQGNEKLFF TGTGCCAGCAGCCCCGGTCAGGGTCAGGGTAATGAAAAACTGTTTTTT
TRBD1 TRBJ2-7 - TRBV2 CAGLGTDSYEQYF TGTGCAGGCCTCGGGACAGACTCCTACGAGCAGTACTTC
- TRBJ2-1 few TRBV20-1 CSAPQRNTLDEQFF TGCAGTGCCCCACAGCGAAACACGTTGGATGAGCAGTTCTTC
- TRBJ2-5 few TRBV7-2 CASSLWAEGETQYF TGTGCCAGCAGCTTATGGGCTGAAGGGGAGACCCAGTACTTC